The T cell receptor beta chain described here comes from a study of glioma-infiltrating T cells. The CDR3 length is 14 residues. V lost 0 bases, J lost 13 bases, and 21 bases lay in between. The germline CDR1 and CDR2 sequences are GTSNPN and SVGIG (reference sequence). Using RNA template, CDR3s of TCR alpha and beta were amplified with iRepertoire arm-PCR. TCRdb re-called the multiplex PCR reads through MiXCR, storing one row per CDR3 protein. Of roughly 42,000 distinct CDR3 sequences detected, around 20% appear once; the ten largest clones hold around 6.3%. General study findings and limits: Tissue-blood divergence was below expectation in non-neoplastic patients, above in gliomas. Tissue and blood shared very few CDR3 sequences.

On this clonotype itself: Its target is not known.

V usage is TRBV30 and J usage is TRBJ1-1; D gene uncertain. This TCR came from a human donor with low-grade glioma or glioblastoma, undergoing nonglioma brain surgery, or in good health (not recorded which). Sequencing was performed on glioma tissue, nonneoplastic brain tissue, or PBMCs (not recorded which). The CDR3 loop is CAWSVLTDGTRGFF. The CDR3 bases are TGTGCCTGGAGTGTACTTACGGACGGAACAAGAGGTTTCTTT.